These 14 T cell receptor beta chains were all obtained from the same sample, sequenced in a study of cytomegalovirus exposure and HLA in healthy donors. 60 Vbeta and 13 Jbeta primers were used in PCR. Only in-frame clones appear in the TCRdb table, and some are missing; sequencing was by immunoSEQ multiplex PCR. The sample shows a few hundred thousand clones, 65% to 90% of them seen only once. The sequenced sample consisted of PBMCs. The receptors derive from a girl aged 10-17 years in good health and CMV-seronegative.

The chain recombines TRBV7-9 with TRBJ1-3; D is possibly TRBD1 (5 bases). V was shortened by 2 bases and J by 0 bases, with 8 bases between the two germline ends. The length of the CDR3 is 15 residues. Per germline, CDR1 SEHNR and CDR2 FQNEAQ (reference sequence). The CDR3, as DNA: TGTGCCAGCAGCTTATGGGGCGTCTCTGGAAACACCATATATTTT. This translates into CASSLWGVSGNTIYF.

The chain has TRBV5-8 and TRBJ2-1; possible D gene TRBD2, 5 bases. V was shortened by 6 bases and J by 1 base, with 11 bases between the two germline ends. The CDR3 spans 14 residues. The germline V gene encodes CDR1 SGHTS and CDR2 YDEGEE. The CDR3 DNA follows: TGTGCCAGCACCCGAGGGCGATCCTACAATGAGCAGTTCTTC. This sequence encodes CASTRGRSYNEQFF.

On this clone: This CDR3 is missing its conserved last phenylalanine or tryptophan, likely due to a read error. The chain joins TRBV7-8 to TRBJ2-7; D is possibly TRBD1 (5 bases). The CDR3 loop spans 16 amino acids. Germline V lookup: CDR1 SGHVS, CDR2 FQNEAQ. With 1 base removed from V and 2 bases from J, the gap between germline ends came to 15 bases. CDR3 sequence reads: CASSLGTGSLTYEQYL. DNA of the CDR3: TGTGCCAGCAGCTTAGGTACAGGTTCTTTAACCTACGAGCAGTACCTC.

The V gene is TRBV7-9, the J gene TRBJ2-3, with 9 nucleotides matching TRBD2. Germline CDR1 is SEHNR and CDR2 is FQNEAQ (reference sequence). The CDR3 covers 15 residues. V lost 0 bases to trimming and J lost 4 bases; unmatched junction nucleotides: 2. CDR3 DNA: TGTGCCAGCAGCTTAGCTAGCGGGGGTGCAGATACGCAGTATTTT. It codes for CASSLASGGADTQYF.

The CDR3 sequence: CASSEFPDRGFTRAGNTIYF. The CDR3 DNA sequence: TGTGCCAGCAGTGAATTTCCGGACAGGGGCTTTACGAGGGCTGGAAACACCATATATTTT. V and J are TRBV6-1 and TRBJ1-3, with TRBD1 identical over 9 bases. Germline values: CDR1 MNHNS, CDR2 SASEGT. This CDR3 is 20 amino acids long. Germline trimming cut 2 bases from V and 2 bases from J; bases unmatched to any gene: 16.

CDR3 DNA: TGTGCCAGCAGGGGGGGACAGTTCTCTGGAAACACCATATATTTT. It translates to CASRGGQFSGNTIYF. This sequence joins TRBV2 and TRBJ1-3, with 7 bases aligning to TRBD1. CDR1 and CDR2 (germline): SNHLY, FYNNEI. This CDR3 is 15 amino acids long. The ends lost 6 bases at V and 0 bases at J; junction bases unmatched: 5. The whole variable domain, remainder taken from reference TRBV2 and TRBJ1-3, is EPEVTQTPSHQVTQMGQEVILRCVPISNHLYFYWYRQILGQKVEFLVSFYNNEISEKSEIFDDQFSVERPDGSNFTLKIRSTKLEDSAMYFCASRGGQFSGNTIYFGEGSWLTVV.

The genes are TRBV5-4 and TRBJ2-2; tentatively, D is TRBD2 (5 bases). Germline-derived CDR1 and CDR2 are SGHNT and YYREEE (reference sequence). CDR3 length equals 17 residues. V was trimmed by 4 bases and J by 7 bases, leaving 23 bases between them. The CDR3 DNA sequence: TGTGCCAGCAGCAACCGGATGGGTCCACGGGCGGGCGGGGAGCTGTTTTTT. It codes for CASSNRMGPRAGGELFF.

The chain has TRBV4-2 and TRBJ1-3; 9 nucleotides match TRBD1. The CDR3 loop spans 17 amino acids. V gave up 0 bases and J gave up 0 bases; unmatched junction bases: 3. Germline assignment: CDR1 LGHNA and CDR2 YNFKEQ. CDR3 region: CASSQEGTGLSGNTIYF. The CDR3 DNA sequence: TGTGCCAGCAGCCAAGAAGGGACAGGGCTCTCTGGAAACACCATATATTTT.

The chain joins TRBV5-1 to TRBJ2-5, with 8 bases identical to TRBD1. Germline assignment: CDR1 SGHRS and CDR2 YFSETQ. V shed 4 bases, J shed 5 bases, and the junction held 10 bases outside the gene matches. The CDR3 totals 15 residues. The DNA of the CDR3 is TGCGCCAGCAGCCCACGCCCAGGGGGCGTCGAGACCCAGTACTTC. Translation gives CASSPRPGGVETQYF.

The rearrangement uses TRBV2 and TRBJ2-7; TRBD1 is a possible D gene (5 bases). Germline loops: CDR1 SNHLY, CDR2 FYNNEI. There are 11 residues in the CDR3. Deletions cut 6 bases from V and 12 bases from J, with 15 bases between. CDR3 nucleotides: TGTGCCAGCAGCCGCGACAGCAAGGGGTACTTC. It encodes CASSRDSKGYF.

Written as DNA, the CDR3 is TGCAGGGCGGGCTCGAGGTATTTT. This encodes CRAGSRYF. The J gene is TRBJ2-3, the V gene TRBV20-1, with D tentatively TRBD2 (5 bases). CDR1 and CDR2 (germline): DFQATT, SNEGSKA (reference sequence). This CDR3 comprises 8 residues.

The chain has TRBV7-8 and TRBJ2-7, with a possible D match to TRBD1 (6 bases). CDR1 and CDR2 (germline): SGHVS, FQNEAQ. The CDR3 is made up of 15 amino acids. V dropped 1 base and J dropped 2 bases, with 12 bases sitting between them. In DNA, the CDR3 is TGTGCCAGCAGCTTAGAAGGCAGGGGCACCTACGAGCAGTACTTC. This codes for CASSLEGRGTYEQYF.

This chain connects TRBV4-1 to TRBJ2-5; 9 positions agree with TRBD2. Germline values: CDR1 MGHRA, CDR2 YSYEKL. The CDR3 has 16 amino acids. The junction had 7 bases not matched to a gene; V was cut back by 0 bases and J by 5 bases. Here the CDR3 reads CASSQEGGGAGETQYF. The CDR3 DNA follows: TGCGCCAGCAGCCAAGAGGGCGGGGGGGCCGGTGAGACCCAGTACTTC.

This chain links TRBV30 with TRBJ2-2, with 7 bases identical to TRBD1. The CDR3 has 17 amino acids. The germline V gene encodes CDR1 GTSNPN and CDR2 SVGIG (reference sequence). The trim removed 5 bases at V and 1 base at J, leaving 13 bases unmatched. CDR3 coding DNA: TGTGCCTGGGGCGACCGGCTGAGGACAGGGAACACCGGGGAGCTGTTTTTT. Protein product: CAWGDRLRTGNTGELFF.